The 32 T cell receptor beta chains below all came from one sample that was sequenced in a study of CD8+CD57+ T cells in acquired aplastic anemia. Genomic DNA constituted the template upon which TCR beta VDJ and CDR3 profiling was performed. TCRdb reanalysed the reads using MiXCR and keeps one entry per CDR3 protein. Of around 200,000 distinct CDR3 sequences in the sample, around 50% were seen once. Only patients with CD8+CD57+ cell expansion on flow cytometry were chosen for sequencing. What was sequenced was sorted CD4+, CD8+, or CD8+CD57+ T cells (not recorded which) from PBMCs. The receptors were gathered from a human donor with aplastic anemia.

The rearrangement uses TRBV7-9 and TRBJ2-7, with D perhaps being TRBD1 or TRBD2 (5 bases each). The CDR3 consists of 15 residues. V lost 5 bases to trimming and J lost 0 bases, with 14 bases between them. Germline loops: CDR1 SEHNR, CDR2 FQNEAQ (reference sequence). CDR3 sequence (DNA): TGTGCCAGCAGCCCAGGCGAGGGGAGCTCCTACGAGCAGTACTTC. Translating it yields CASSPGEGSSYEQYF. The full variable domain, rest sourced from reference TRBV7-9 and TRBJ2-7, is DTGVSQNPRHKITKRGQNVTFRCDPISEHNRLYWYRQTLGQGPEFLTYFQNEAQLEKSRLLSDRFSAERPKGSFSTLEIQRTEQGDSAMYLCASSPGEGSSYEQYFGPGTRLTVT.

This clonotype was picked up many times. The rearrangement uses TRBV11-1 and TRBJ2-6; 7 bases are shared with TRBD1. The J segment lost 4 bases and the V segment lost 5 bases, leaving 5 bases of the junction unmatched. Germline V gene sequence: CDR1 SGHAT, CDR2 FQDESV (reference sequence). The CDR3 spans 15 residues. CDR3 in amino acids: CASSHEGAGANVLTF. The DNA of the CDR3 is TGTGCCAGCAGCCATGAGGGGGCAGGGGCCAACGTCCTGACTTTC.

The J gene is TRBJ1-3, the V gene TRBV10-3; D gene uncertain. This CDR3 contains 13 residues. Per germline, CDR1 ENHRY and CDR2 SYGVKD. Deletions cut 2 bases from V and 0 bases from J, with 2 bases between. The DNA for the CDR3 is TGTGCCATCAGTGAGGGCTCTGGAAACACCATATATTTT. Translation gives CAISEGSGNTIYF.

This clonotype was observed many times. The chain recombines TRBV6-5 with TRBJ2-5; D possibly matches TRBD1 or TRBD2 (5 bases each). The CDR3 is 14 residues long. Trimming shortened V by 6 bases and J by 5 bases, and 16 bases separated the two germline ends. Germline values: CDR1 MNHEY, CDR2 SVGAGI. The CDR3, as DNA: TGTGCCAGCAGAACCGGGACCCGCACGGAGACCCAGTACTTC. It specifies CASRTGTRTETQYF.

There are many counts of this clonotype. The chain couples TRBV9 to TRBJ2-3, with 8 bases aligning to TRBD2. CDR1 and CDR2 from the germline V gene are SGDLS and YYNGEE. The CDR3 length is 15 residues. J lost 0 bases, V lost 3 bases, and 3 bases had no gene match. The CDR3 here is CASSGRGGSTDTQYF. In nucleotides, the CDR3 is TGTGCCAGCAGCGGTCGGGGGGGCAGCACAGATACGCAGTATTTT. The full variable domain, completed using reference TRBV9 and TRBJ2-3, is DSGVTQTPKHLITATGQRVTLRCSPRSGDLSVYWYQQSLDQGLQFLIQYYNGEERAKGNILERFSAQQFPDLHSELNLSSLELGDSALYFCASSGRGGSTDTQYFGPGTRLTVL.

The chain has TRBV5-1 and TRBJ2-7; D unresolved. CDR3 size: 14 residues. Germline CDR1 and CDR2: SGHRS and YFSETQ. With 0 bases removed from V and 2 bases from J, the gap between germline ends came to 9 bases. This CDR3 reads CASSLAVGPYEQYF. Written as DNA, the CDR3 is TGCGCCAGCAGCTTGGCCGTGGGCCCCTACGAGCAGTACTTC.

This clonotype was recorded many times. The chain employs TRBV5-1 and TRBJ1-1; D unresolved. Trimming pared 0 bases from V and 4 bases from J, leaving 10 bases between. From germline, CDR1 is SGHRS and CDR2 YFSETQ. The CDR3 covers 14 residues. In nucleotides, the CDR3 is TGCGCCAGCAGCTTGGAAGGGTTTTCCACTGAAGCTTTCTTT. This sequence encodes CASSLEGFSTEAFF.

This clonotype was seen many times. The DNA of the CDR3 is TGCAGCGTTAGGTTAGAGCAGTTTAATTCACCCCTCCACTTT. It yields the protein CSVRLEQFNSPLHF. The chain recombines TRBV29-1 with TRBJ1-6, with D unclear. The length of the CDR3 is 14 residues. V lost 5 bases and J lost 6, with 14 bases in between. Germline CDR1 and CDR2: SQVTM and ANQGSEA.

Regarding this clonotype: A much larger clone is a single base away; this may be a read error. The final CDR3 position lacks the conserved phenylalanine or tryptophan, pointing to a likely read error. This chain links TRBV7-6 with TRBJ1-1; D is undetermined. The germline V gene has CDR1 SGHVS and CDR2 FNYEAQ. The V end lost 4 bases, the J end lost 5 bases, and 11 bases lay between the germline ends. The CDR3 loop spans 13 amino acids. The CDR3 loop reads CASSSRRGTEAFL. The CDR3, as DNA: TGTGCCAGCAGCTCTCGTCGGGGAACTGAAGCTTTCCTT.

The rearrangement links TRBV6-6 to TRBJ2-7, with TRBD1 matching 7 bases. This CDR3 has 14 residues. Germline V gives CDR1 MNHNY, CDR2 SVGAGI (reference sequence). With 5 bases clipped from V and 5 bases from J, the junction kept 9 bases outside the gene matches. The CDR3 DNA is TGTGCCAGCAGTGAACTGGGACAGTTCGACGAGCAGTACTTC. Encoded protein: CASSELGQFDEQYF.

V usage is TRBV25-1 and J usage is TRBJ2-3, with a possible D match to TRBD1 (7 bases). Germline CDR1 is MGHDK and CDR2 is SYGVNS. Trimming cost V 6 bases and J 4 bases, with 29 bases left between them. CDR3 length: 19 amino acids. The chain's CDR3 is CASSQDRRVRGRRADTQYF. The CDR3 DNA sequence: TGTGCCAGCAGCCAAGATCGGAGGGTGAGGGGGCGTAGGGCAGATACGCAGTATTTT.

This clonotype was recorded at least ten times. This chain's CDR3 is CASSIQASGGAYSYEQYF. The CDR3 DNA is TGTGCCAGTAGTATTCAGGCCTCAGGGGGGGCCTACTCCTACGAGCAGTACTTC. The chain links TRBV19 to TRBJ2-7; D might be TRBD1 or TRBD2, each matching 7 bases. Germline V gene sequence: CDR1 LNHDA, CDR2 SQIVND (reference sequence). The CDR3 consists of 18 residues. V gave up 3 bases and J gave up 0 bases, with 21 bases separating them.

This clonotype was counted between two and nine times. The chain carries TRBV2 and TRBJ1-5; 11 bases align to TRBD1. Looked up from germline, CDR1 is SNHLY and CDR2 is FYNNEI. CDR3 length: 15 amino acids. The CDR3 loop is CAPRPGQGERQPQHF. The CDR3 nucleotides read TGTGCACCCCGTCCGGGACAGGGGGAACGTCAGCCCCAGCATTTT.

Only a few counts were recorded for this clonotype. The chain couples TRBV7-2 to TRBJ2-7, with D hard to call. V lost 5 bases to trimming and J lost 6 bases, with 11 bases between them. CDR3 length: 12 residues. Germline assignment: CDR1 SGHTA and CDR2 FQGNSA. In DNA form, the CDR3 reads TGTGCCAGCAGCCTCTTATGGGGCGAGCAGTACTTC. It yields the protein CASSLLWGEQYF.

The CDR3 region has the DNA TGTGCCAGTAGTATGCGTCAGGGGGCCGTAGATACGCAGTATTTT. It codes for CASSMRQGAVDTQYF. The V and J genes are TRBV19 and TRBJ2-3; TRBD1 matches at 8 bases. The CDR3 spans 15 residues. The V segment lost 3 bases and the J segment 5 bases; nucleotides outside the gene matches: 7. CDR1 is LNHDA, CDR2 SQIVND, per germline (reference sequence).

Many counts were recorded for this clonotype. The chain joins TRBV12-3 or TRBV12-4 to TRBJ2-5; a possible D gene is TRBD2 (7 bases). The CDR3 is made up of 13 amino acids. V lost 2 bases to trimming and J lost 4 bases, with 8 bases between them. CDR3 sequence reads: CASSLRGGETQYF. The CDR3, as DNA: TGTGCCAGCAGTTTAAGGGGGGGAGAGACCCAGTACTTC.

This clonotype was seen many times. V and J are TRBV11-2 and TRBJ2-5; TRBD2 matches 8 bases. The CDR3 is 15 residues long. In germline, CDR1 is SGHAT, CDR2 FQNNGV. Trimming at V came to 5 bases and at J to 5 bases, leaving 10 bases not matched to a gene. The CDR3 nucleotides are TGTGCCAGCAGCCCACACATAGCGGGAAGGGAGACCCAGTACTTC. This codes for CASSPHIAGRETQYF.

This clonotype was found many times. The V gene is TRBV7-2, the J gene TRBJ2-7; 13 bases map to TRBD2. The V gene end was trimmed by 5 bases and the J gene end by 1 base; junction bases not matched to a gene: 2. In germline, CDR1 is SGHTA, CDR2 FQGNSA. The CDR3 is made up of 15 amino acids. Written as DNA, the CDR3 is TGTGCCAGCAGCCGGACTAGCGGGGGATCCTACGAGCAGTACTTC. As protein: CASSRTSGGSYEQYF.

This chain links TRBV2 with TRBJ2-3; TRBD1 is a possible D gene (6 bases). Germline V gene data show CDR1 as SNHLY and CDR2 as FYNNEI. V lost 6 bases and J 4 bases, leaving 20 bases between the germline ends. The CDR3 totals 16 residues. The CDR3 DNA follows: TGTGCCAGCAGCAGCCGGGACACCCCCTTACCAGATACGCAGTATTTT. This translates into CASSSRDTPLPDTQYF. The variable domain in full, completed from reference TRBV2 and TRBJ2-3, reads EPEVTQTPSHQVTQMGQEVILRCVPISNHLYFYWYRQILGQKVEFLVSFYNNEISEKSEIFDDQFSVERPDGSNFTLKIRSTKLEDSAMYFCASSSRDTPLPDTQYFGPGTRLTVL.

This clonotype was seen repeatedly, ten times or more. The chain combines TRBV19 with TRBJ1-5; 7 bases match TRBD1. CDR3 size: 14 residues. The J segment lost 3 bases and the V segment lost 4 bases, leaving 3 bases of the junction unmatched. The germline V gene encodes CDR1 LNHDA and CDR2 SQIVND (reference sequence). CDR3: CASSTGQVNQPQHF. In DNA, the CDR3 is TGTGCCAGTAGTACCGGACAGGTCAATCAGCCCCAGCATTTT.

The CDR3 here is CASNRGAEALGQYF. The CDR3 bases are TGTGCCAGCAACAGGGGGGCCGAAGCTTTGGGCCAGTACTTC. The gene calls are TRBV2 and TRBJ2-7, with TRBD1 identical over 8 bases. J was trimmed by 10 bases and V by 7 bases; bases with no gene match: 15. In germline, CDR1 is SNHLY, CDR2 FYNNEI. The CDR3 has 14 amino acids.

This sequence joins TRBV25-1 and TRBJ2-1; TRBD2 agrees at 14 bases. With 6 bases clipped from V and 4 bases from J, the junction kept 11 bases outside the gene matches. The germline CDR1 and CDR2 sequences are MGHDK and SYGVNS. The CDR3 runs 18 residues. The CDR3 is CASRGPGTSGGEYNEQFF. CDR3 nucleotide sequence: TGTGCCAGCAGAGGGCCCGGGACTAGCGGGGGAGAATACAATGAGCAGTTCTTC.

This clonotype was counted a few times. Sequence at one end of the junction differs from germline and may be a read error. The rearrangement joins TRBV5-1 to TRBJ2-1, with 7 bases matching TRBD1. This CDR3 spans 15 amino acids. CDR1 and CDR2 (germline): SGHRS, YFSETQ. Here the CDR3 DNA reads TGCGCCAGCAGATTGGGACAGAGCTCCTACAATGAGCAGTTCTTC. Translation gives CASRLGQSSYNEQFF.

V and J are TRBV7-9 and TRBJ1-6; D is undetermined. The CDR3 loop spans 14 amino acids. Trimming pared 1 base from V and 6 bases from J, leaving 7 bases between. Germline CDR1 SEHNR, CDR2 FQNEAQ (reference sequence). For the CDR3, the DNA is TGTGCCAGCAGCTTAGGCTCACTTAATTCACCCCTCCACTTT. This encodes CASSLGSLNSPLHF.

This rearrangement joins TRBV15 to TRBJ1-1, with 7 nucleotides matching TRBD1. The CDR3 is made up of 17 amino acids. Germline values: CDR1 LNHNV, CDR2 YYDKDF (reference sequence). V shed 3 bases, J shed 0 bases, and the junction held 10 bases outside the gene matches. CDR3 residues: CATSRLSTGLLNTEAFF. The CDR3 DNA reads as TGTGCCACCAGCAGGTTATCGACAGGGCTCCTGAACACTGAAGCTTTCTTT.

The chain joins TRBV20-1 to TRBJ2-1; D is ambiguous. The CDR3 has 13 amino acids. Per the germline V gene, CDR1 is DFQATT and CDR2 is SNEGSKA (reference sequence). Trimming stripped 1 base from V and 0 bases from J, with 4 bases between. CDR3 coding DNA: TGCAGTGCTAGAGGCGGCTCCTACAATGAGCAGTTCTTC. It is translated as CSARGGSYNEQFF.

The chain combines TRBV7-9 with TRBJ1-2; 7 nucleotides match TRBD1. Germline assignment: CDR1 SEHNR and CDR2 FQNEAQ (reference sequence). Unmatched junction bases numbered 6, after V lost 5 bases and J lost 0 bases. CDR3 length: 15 amino acids. Written as DNA, the CDR3 is TGTGCCAGCAGCACTGACAGGGATGCTAACTATGGCTACACCTTC. Protein sequence: CASSTDRDANYGYTF.

The chain joins TRBV15 to TRBJ1-6, with D maybe TRBD1 (5 bases). Germline V gene sequence: CDR1 LNHNV, CDR2 YYDKDF (reference sequence). The length of the CDR3 is 13 residues. Trimming removed 0 bases from V and 9 bases from J, with 6 bases in between. The chain's CDR3 is CATSRDQGSPLHF. The CDR3 DNA reads TGTGCCACCAGCAGAGATCAGGGTTCACCCCTCCACTTT.

This clonotype has at least ten counts. The chain has TRBV6-4 and TRBJ2-3; D is ambiguous. CDR3 length: 13 residues. CDR1 is MRHNA and CDR2 is SNTAGT in the germline V gene. Between the trimmed V and J ends, which lost 3 bases and 2 bases, there was a span of 6 bases. CDR3 residues: CASSEDFTDTQYF. The CDR3 DNA reads TGTGCCAGCAGTGAAGACTTCACAGATACGCAGTATTTT.

The sample holds many counts of this clonotype. The gene calls are TRBV2 and TRBJ2-7; D is unresolved. Germline CDR1 reads SNHLY; CDR2 reads FYNNEI. This CDR3 spans 14 amino acids. With 3 bases removed from V and 6 bases from J, the gap between germline ends came to 15 bases. Written as DNA, the CDR3 is TGTGCCAGCAGTGAGACTCACTCCCGTCGCGAGCAGTACTTC. This translates into CASSETHSRREQYF.

A note on this clonotype: This sequence may be a read error, since a much larger clone differs from it by one base. Because the CDR3 is missing its conserved closing phenylalanine or tryptophan, this is likely a read error. The V call is TRBV6-6, the J call TRBJ1-6, with 7 positions matching TRBD1. The CDR3 is made up of 15 amino acids. The junction had 6 bases not matched to a gene; V was cut back by 0 bases and J by 10 bases. Germline lookup yields CDR1 MNHNY and CDR2 SVGAGI (reference sequence). CDR3: CASSYSGTVNSPLHS. The CDR3 DNA is TGTGCCAGCAGTTACTCCGGGACAGTGAACTCACCCCTCCACTCT.

This chain links TRBV2 with TRBJ2-7; D is possibly TRBD1 or TRBD2 (5 bases each). The CDR3 runs 14 residues. The V gene's germline CDR1 is SNHLY and CDR2 FYNNEI. V dropped 5 bases and J dropped 3 bases, with 14 bases sitting between them. CDR3 region: CASSLQGDYYEQYF. CDR3 sequence (DNA): TGTGCCAGCAGTCTGCAGGGAGACTACTACGAGCAGTACTTC.